This T cell receptor (beta chain) was sequenced during a study of blood T cell repertoires in COVID-19. Only in-frame clones appear in the TCRdb table, and some are missing; sequencing was by immunoSEQ multiplex PCR. The profile shows 150,000 to 200,000 clones, 75% to 80% of them singletons. This clone occurred a few times. This TCR came from a woman in her seventies with acute or convalescent COVID-19. The specimen was peripheral blood.

CDR3 sequence: CASGFLPAGNQETQYF. DNA for the CDR3: TGTGCTAGTGGTTTCTTACCAGCGGGGAACCAAGAGACCCAGTACTTC. This rearrangement joins TRBV12-5 to TRBJ2-5; TRBD2 aligns across 7 bases. Germline trimming cut 3 bases from V and 0 bases from J; bases unmatched to any gene: 7. The CDR3 covers 16 residues. CDR1 LGHNT and CDR2 FRNRAP come from the germline V gene.